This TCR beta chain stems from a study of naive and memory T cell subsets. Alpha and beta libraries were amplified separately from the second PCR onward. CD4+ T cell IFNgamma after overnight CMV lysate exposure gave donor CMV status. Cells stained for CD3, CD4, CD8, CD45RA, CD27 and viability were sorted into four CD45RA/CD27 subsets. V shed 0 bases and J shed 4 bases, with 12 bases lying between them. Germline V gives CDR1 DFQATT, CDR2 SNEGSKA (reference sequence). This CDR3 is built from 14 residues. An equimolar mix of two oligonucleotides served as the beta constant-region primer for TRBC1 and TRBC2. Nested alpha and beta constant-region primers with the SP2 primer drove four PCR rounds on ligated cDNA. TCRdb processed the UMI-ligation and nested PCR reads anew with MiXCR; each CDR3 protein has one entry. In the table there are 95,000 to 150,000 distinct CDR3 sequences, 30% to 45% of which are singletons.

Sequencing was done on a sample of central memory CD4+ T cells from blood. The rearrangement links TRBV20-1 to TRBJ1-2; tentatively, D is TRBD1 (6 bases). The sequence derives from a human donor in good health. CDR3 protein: CSAREGAVGYGYTF. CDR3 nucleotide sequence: TGCAGTGCTAGAGAGGGGGCAGTAGGCTATGGCTACACCTTC.